This T cell receptor (beta chain) originates from a study of tumor-infiltrating lymphocytes in primary liver carcinoma. Study-wide background: The five patients, who were men and women, ranged in age from 30 to 69 years. Study conclusions and caveats: Tumor specimens were characterized by a significantly higher top-250-clone fraction than blood (p = 0.039). Relative to tumor region pairs, the tumor-adjacent and tumor-blood pairs showed overlap that was lower.

Comments on this clonotype: What it binds is not known. A junction boundary mismatches the germline segment, possibly from a read error.

The CDR3 is made up of 16 amino acids. Per the germline V gene, CDR1 is MNHNS and CDR2 is SASEGT. Unsorted bulk tissue (roughly 19-31 mg) underwent RNA and DNA co-extraction. At sampling, these chronic HBV carriers had received no treatment. Synthesis of TCR beta cDNA was carried out from 450 to 650 ng total RNA with a constant-region primer. Investigators got TCR beta libraries out of three nested multiplex PCR rounds, done with slightly modified ARM-PCR. Amplification in the first two PCR rounds was performed using TRBV1-TRBV30 forward primers and a C-beta reverse primer for 10 cycles each. TCRdb reprocessed the multiplex PCR reads with MiXCR, giving one entry per CDR3 protein. The table has around 79,000 distinct CDR3 sequences, 65% to 75% seen once.

V gene TRBV6-1 combines with J gene TRBJ2-2; D possibly uses TRBD1 or TRBD2 (5 bases each). The sequenced sample was tumor-adjacent normal liver tissue. This sequence was found in a man aged 35 to 55 with primary liver carcinoma and hepatitis B virus infection. CDR3: CASTHVNGTNTGELFF. CDR3 sequence (DNA): TGTGCCAGCACTCACGTTAACGGGACGAACACCGGGGAACTGTTTTTT.